Each of the 22 T cell receptor beta chains below was sequenced from the same sample in a study of shared clonotypes between healthy human individuals (dated by TCRdb to the early 2020s). Library creation used the immunoSEQ multiplex PCR assay. TCRdb limited this immuneACCESS table to in-frame rearrangements with V and J called. A share of clones is missing; checked studies link under half to unresolved V genes, and the rest is unexplained. This sample gives about 1,500,000 clones in total; roughly 95% of them show up just once. The ten biggest clones cover roughly 1.2% of the sample. Sequenced: naive CD4+ T cells sorted from blood. The cell subset or site label on this specimen signifies: CD45RA+ positively selected. These receptors were taken from a man younger than 45 in good health.

The gene calls are TRBV5-5 and TRBJ1-3; a weak D match, TRBD1 (6 bases). Trimming cost V 5 bases and J 4 bases, with 13 bases left between them. The CDR3 is 14 amino acids. Per the germline V gene, CDR1 is SGHKS and CDR2 is YYEKEE (reference sequence). CDR3 sequence: CASRDGDIGNTIYF. The CDR3 DNA reads TGTGCCAGCAGGGACGGGGACATCGGAAACACCATATATTTT.

This chain links TRBV7-8 with TRBJ1-2, with D unresolved. The CDR3 contains 14 residues. Deletions cut 4 bases from V and 2 bases from J, with 11 bases between. CDR1 and CDR2 from the germline V gene are SGHVS and FQNEAQ. CDR3 residues: CASSSLEGNYGYTF. In DNA form, the CDR3 reads TGTGCCAGCAGCTCTTTGGAGGGAAACTATGGCTACACCTTC.

The CDR3 DNA follows: TGTGCCAGCAGCGCCCGGACAGGGAGCACAGATACGCAGTATTTT. It codes for CASSARTGSTDTQYF. V and J are TRBV9 and TRBJ2-3; 8 bases map to TRBD1. Trimming cost V 3 bases and J 0 bases; bases outside gene matches: 3. Germline CDR1 reads SGDLS; CDR2 reads YYNGEE. The CDR3 contains 15 residues. Together with reference TRBV9 and TRBJ2-3, the CDR3 gives the full variable domain: DSGVTQTPKHLITATGQRVTLRCSPRSGDLSVYWYQQSLDQGLQFLIQYYNGEERAKGNILERFSAQQFPDLHSELNLSSLELGDSALYFCASSARTGSTDTQYFGPGTRLTVL.

The chain uses TRBV7-9 and TRBJ2-1; 11 bases map to TRBD2. From germline, CDR1 is SEHNR and CDR2 FQNEAQ (reference sequence). The J segment lost 6 bases and the V segment lost 5 bases, leaving 9 bases of the junction unmatched. The CDR3 loop spans 16 amino acids. The CDR3 loop is CASSPTLAGVRNEQFF. The CDR3, as DNA: TGTGCCAGCAGCCCAACACTAGCGGGAGTGCGCAATGAGCAGTTCTTC.

J is TRBJ2-1 and V is TRBV11-2; D gene uncertain. The CDR3 has 12 amino acids. The germline V gene has CDR1 SGHAT and CDR2 FQNNGV. V lost 1 base to trimming and J lost 8 bases, with 6 bases between them. As DNA, the CDR3 is TGTGCCAGCAGCTTAGCTCAGTATGAGCAGTTCTTC. Amino acid sequence: CASSLAQYEQFF.

The J gene is TRBJ1-5, the V gene TRBV15, with D possibly TRBD1 on 5 matching bases. V was shortened by 0 bases and J by 5 bases, with 11 bases between the two germline ends. Germline V gene sequence: CDR1 LNHNV, CDR2 YYDKDF (reference sequence). This CDR3 contains 15 residues. The CDR3 is CATSRDRWGDQPQHF. In DNA form, the CDR3 reads TGTGCCACCAGCAGAGATCGATGGGGGGATCAGCCCCAGCATTTT.

The chain recombines TRBV15 with TRBJ1-3; D unclear. Trimming took 6 bases from V and 0 from J, leaving 6 bases between them. The germline V gene has CDR1 LNHNV and CDR2 YYDKDF (reference sequence). This CDR3 is built from 13 residues. For the CDR3, the DNA is TGTGCCACCAGACCGGCCTCTGGAAACACCATATATTTT. Protein product: CATRPASGNTIYF.

The J gene is TRBJ2-5, the V gene TRBV9; a weak D match, TRBD1 (6 bases). Germline V gene data show CDR1 as SGDLS and CDR2 as YYNGEE. There are 18 residues in the CDR3. V was pared by 2 bases and J by 2 bases, with 22 bases between. CDR3 sequence reads: CASSVALLGTPIQETQYF. CDR3 bases: TGTGCCAGCAGCGTGGCATTGTTGGGGACACCGATTCAAGAGACCCAGTACTTC. The entire variable domain, with the rest obtained from reference TRBV9 and TRBJ2-5, is as follows: DSGVTQTPKHLITATGQRVTLRCSPRSGDLSVYWYQQSLDQGLQFLIQYYNGEERAKGNILERFSAQQFPDLHSELNLSSLELGDSALYFCASSVALLGTPIQETQYFGPGTRLLVL.

In regard to this clone: The same CDR3 can be traced to other DNA sequences in this sample. The CDR3 DNA sequence: TGTGCCAGCAGCTTGGGGGGGCTGAACACTGAAGCTTTCTTT. Residues: CASSLGGLNTEAFF. The rearrangement uses TRBV7-2 and TRBJ1-1; D possibly corresponds to TRBD1 (6 bases). Germline V gives CDR1 SGHTA, CDR2 FQGNSA. V was pared by 3 bases and J by 0 bases, with 8 bases between. There are 14 residues in the CDR3. Full variable domain (missing parts from reference TRBV7-2 and TRBJ1-1): GAGVSQSPSNKVTEKGKDVELRCDPISGHTALYWYRQSLGQGLEFLIYFQGNSAPDKSGLPSDRFSAERTGGSVSTLTIQRTQQEDSAVYLCASSLGGLNTEAFFGQGTRLTVV.

The rearrangement uses TRBV10-2 and TRBJ1-2; unclear D gene. The CDR3 extends over 14 amino acids. From germline, CDR1 is WSHSY and CDR2 SAAADI. V dropped 7 bases and J dropped 3 bases, with 15 bases sitting between them. The chain's CDR3 is CASIDRAEDYGYTF. Here the CDR3 DNA reads TGCGCCAGCATCGATAGGGCGGAGGACTATGGCTACACCTTC.

The V gene is TRBV7-2, the J gene TRBJ2-5; D is ambiguous. This CDR3 has 12 amino acids. The germline V gene encodes CDR1 SGHTA and CDR2 FQGNSA. The ends were cut back, 2 bases at V and 5 bases at J, with 6 bases in the middle. The CDR3 reads CASSLPAETQYF. CDR3 nucleotide sequence: TGTGCCAGCAGCTTACCGGCGGAGACCCAGTACTTC.

This chain joins TRBV9 and TRBJ1-1; TRBD1 might be the D (5 bases). The CDR3 has 17 residues. Germline V gene sequence: CDR1 SGDLS, CDR2 YYNGEE. Between the trimmed V and J ends, which lost 4 bases and 4 bases, there was a span of 23 bases. The CDR3 DNA sequence: TGTGCCAGCAGCATTCGTCCCAGGGTCGCGGGGACCACTGAAGCTTTCTTT. This codes for CASSIRPRVAGTTEAFF.

This sequence joins TRBV10-3 and TRBJ2-2; 8 nucleotides align to TRBD1. The CDR3 is 18 residues long. V lost 4 bases, J lost 4 bases, and 14 bases stayed unmatched. The V gene's germline CDR1 is ENHRY and CDR2 SYGVKD. CDR3 region: CAISADRARPGGTGELFF. The CDR3 nucleotides read TGTGCCATCAGTGCGGACAGGGCTCGGCCTGGAGGCACCGGGGAGCTGTTTTTT.

V is TRBV11-2 and J is TRBJ1-2, with TRBD1 identical over 7 bases. The CDR3 spans 15 residues. The trim removed 5 bases at V and 2 bases at J, leaving 8 bases unmatched. CDR1 and CDR2 (germline): SGHAT, FQNNGV. The CDR3 nucleotides are TGTGCCAGCAGCGTCAGGACAGGACTGAACTATGGCTACACCTTC. It specifies CASSVRTGLNYGYTF.

The chain carries TRBV5-1 and TRBJ1-1; TRBD1 agrees at 7 bases. CDR3 length: 15 residues. The germline CDR1 and CDR2 sequences are SGHRS and YFSETQ. Unmatched junction bases numbered 13, after V lost 7 bases and J lost 4 bases. The CDR3: CASQPTNRGRTEAFF. The CDR3 DNA reads as TGCGCCAGCCAGCCTACTAACAGGGGACGCACTGAAGCTTTCTTT.

The genes are TRBV10-2 and TRBJ2-1; D is possibly TRBD1 (5 bases). CDR1 WSHSY and CDR2 SAAADI come from the germline V gene. This CDR3 is built from 15 residues. Trimming removed 2 bases from V and 9 bases from J, with 17 bases in between. In DNA form, the CDR3 reads TGCGCCAGCAGTGAGGGCAGGGTAAGATTGGGTGAGCAGTTCTTC. Protein sequence: CASSEGRVRLGEQFF.

This sequence joins TRBV6-5 and TRBJ2-7; TRBD2 matches at 8 bases. J gave up 6 bases and V 5 bases, and 9 bases lay outside the gene matches. There are 14 residues in the CDR3. CDR1 and CDR2 (germline): MNHEY, SVGAGI. The CDR3, as DNA: TGTGCCAGCAGTACTCCGGGACTAGTTAGCGAGCAGTACTTC. Amino acids: CASSTPGLVSEQYF.

The chain carries TRBV9 and TRBJ2-1; the D gene is possibly TRBD2 (6 bases). V lost 7 bases and J lost 7, with 15 bases in between. From germline, CDR1 is SGDLS and CDR2 YYNGEE. This CDR3 spans 13 amino acids. CDR3 sequence reads: CASGRDLENEQFF. The CDR3 DNA reads TGTGCCAGCGGGCGGGACCTTGAGAATGAGCAGTTCTTC.

The V and J genes are TRBV5-1 and TRBJ1-1; TRBD1 matches at 8 bases. Trimming at V came to 3 bases and at J to 1 base, leaving 2 bases not matched to a gene. This CDR3 has 14 amino acids. Germline V gene lookup returns CDR1 SGHRS and CDR2 YFSETQ. CDR3 in amino acids: CASSWTGQNTEAFF. The CDR3, as DNA: TGCGCCAGCAGCTGGACAGGGCAGAACACTGAAGCTTTCTTT.

V and J are TRBV7-2 and TRBJ2-3, with 8 bases identical to TRBD2. V lost 5 bases, J lost 10 bases, and 17 bases stayed unmatched. There are 16 residues in the CDR3. The germline CDR1 and CDR2 sequences are SGHTA and FQGNSA. CDR3 sequence (DNA): TGTGCCAGCAGCCTACTTGTTAGCGGGGCCCTCCGGGCGCAGTATTTT. Its translation is CASSLLVSGALRAQYF.

V is TRBV15 and J is TRBJ2-3; TRBD2 aligns across 9 bases. V shed 5 bases, J shed 0 bases, and the junction held 6 bases outside the gene matches. CDR3 size: 16 residues. Germline CDR1 is LNHNV and CDR2 is YYDKDF (reference sequence). CDR3 in DNA: TGTGCCACCAGCCTGGGCCTAGCGGGGAGCACAGATACGCAGTATTTT. Residues: CATSLGLAGSTDTQYF.

The chain recombines TRBV2 with TRBJ1-4; TRBD1 agrees at 7 bases. The CDR3 loop spans 18 amino acids. The germline V gene encodes CDR1 SNHLY and CDR2 FYNNEI. The ends lost 1 base at V and 0 bases at J; junction bases unmatched: 8. CDR3 loop: CASSEGGDRIATNEKLFF. DNA for the CDR3: TGTGCCAGCAGTGAAGGGGGGGACAGAATTGCAACTAATGAAAAACTGTTTTTT.